This entry features one T cell receptor (beta chain) sequence. The repertoire was sequenced with immunoSEQ multiplex PCR; TCRdb's copy has only in-frame clones and lacks some. The data hold about 150,000 clones, with approximately 90% observed a single time. The sample is drawn from a study of T cell responses to AZD1222 COVID-19 vaccine. Trimming removed 2 bases from V and 6 bases from J; junction bases left unmatched: 9. This CDR3 has 15 amino acids. Looked up from germline, CDR1 is MNHNS and CDR2 is SASEGT. The specimen was peripheral blood, collected on day 0 of AZD1222 vaccination. This TCR was recovered from an adult in good health. The chain carries TRBV6-1 and TRBJ2-7; TRBD1 matches 8 bases. Here the CDR3 DNA reads TGTGCCAGCAGTGAAACTAGGACAGGGACTTTCGAGCAGTACTTC. It is translated as CASSETRTGTFEQYF.